This T cell receptor beta chain was observed in a study of blood T cell repertoires in COVID-19. The method was immunoSEQ multiplex PCR; TCRdb's version includes in-frame clones alone and lacks a portion of them. The profile shows 150,000 to 200,000 clones, roughly four fifths of them singletons. The CDR3 is 18 amino acids. CDR1 is LGHDT, CDR2 YNNKEL, per germline (reference sequence). J gave up 3 bases and V 1 base, and 10 bases lay outside the gene matches. This sequence originates from a woman between 35 and 50 years old with COVID-19, enrolled during active disease. The source material was peripheral blood. The chain combines TRBV3-1 (or the pseudogene TRBV3-2) with TRBJ2-1, with 9 positions matching TRBD2. The CDR3 loop reads CASSQGLWREGLYNEQFF. The CDR3 DNA reads as TGTGCCAGCAGCCAAGGGTTATGGCGGGAGGGCCTCTACAATGAGCAGTTCTTC.